This T cell receptor (beta chain) was sequenced in a study of CD8+CD57+ T cells in acquired aplastic anemia. Overall study: Sorting CD4+ and CD8+ cells gave DNA averaging around 3 ug.

Both TCR beta VDJ combination and CDR3 sequence profiling were carried out. Genomic DNA was the template for this profiling. From the reads, TCRdb called clonotypes with MiXCR, one entry per CDR3 protein. The repertoire includes some 170,000 distinct CDR3 sequences, around half of them detected once, and around 1.1% sits in the top ten. Previously, flow cytometry had revealed CD8+CD57+ cell expansion in the patients chosen for sequencing. The cohort consisted entirely of patients having severe acquired aplastic anemia. Blood sampling was performed on the patients, and none of them had received therapy by then. Deletions cut 0 bases from V and 6 bases from J, with 15 bases between. CDR1 is LNHNV, CDR2 YYDKDF, per germline (reference sequence). The CDR3 has 15 amino acids. This clonotype has just a few counts.

The TCR sequence derives from a human donor with aplastic anemia. Sequencing was done on a sample of sorted CD4+, CD8+, or CD8+CD57+ T cells (not recorded which) from PBMCs. The gene calls are TRBV15 and TRBJ2-7; a possible D gene is TRBD1 (5 bases). The CDR3 nucleotides are TGTGCCACCAGCAGAGATCGGCAGGGAAGGGGCGAGCAGTACTTC. Amino acid sequence: CATSRDRQGRGEQYF.